This TCR beta chain derives from a study of siplizumab effects on memory and regulatory T cells. Assays covered some 94,000 TCR templates per sample. Clones were read by immunoSEQ multiplex PCR, and TCRdb kept only the in-frame ones, dropping some. The table includes 95,000 to 100,000 clones, around 90% detected once. Whole-study results and caveats: A major contribution to the alloresponse seemed to be made by naive T cells, which seemed more diverse than memory cells.

The CDR3 is made up of 15 amino acids. Germline CDR1 SEHNR, CDR2 FQNEAQ (reference sequence). The V and J ends lost 5 bases and 3 bases respectively, with 15 bases between them. Note on this clone: Its cognate antigen is unknown.

The gene calls are TRBV7-9 and TRBJ2-3, with D perhaps matching TRBD2 (5 bases). This receptor was identified in a human donor in good health. Sequencing was carried out using non-Treg CD4+ T cells sorted from blood. In nucleotides, the CDR3 is TGTGCCAGCAGCCTGGGAGTCCAAGGGACAGATACGCAGTATTTT. This translates into CASSLGVQGTDTQYF.